One sample yielded the 7 T cell receptor beta chains listed below, sequenced in a study of blood T cell repertoires in COVID-19. Assay: immunoSEQ multiplex PCR; the TCRdb copy retains only in-frame clones and omits some. The sample has about 300,000 clones, about 89% seen once. The sequencing input was PBMCs or T cells enriched from blood (not recorded which). The receptors were gathered from a man aged 55 to 70 who had recovered from COVID-19.

The rearrangement links TRBV7-9 to TRBJ2-7, with TRBD1 matching 7 bases. The CDR3 consists of 12 residues. V was clipped by 5 bases and J by 4 bases; unmatched bases: 2. Germline V gene data show CDR1 as SEHNR and CDR2 as FQNEAQ (reference sequence). The CDR3 is CASSPDRYEQYF. The CDR3 DNA sequence: TGTGCCAGCAGCCCGGACAGGTACGAGCAGTACTTC.

The chain employs TRBV28 and TRBJ1-1; unclear D gene. Germline V gives CDR1 MDHEN, CDR2 SYDVKM. The length of the CDR3 is 13 residues. Trimming removed 3 bases at V and 3 bases at J, with 8 bases between. The CDR3 nucleotides read TGTGCCAGCAGTTTGTCAGACTACACTGAAGCTTTCTTT. Residues: CASSLSDYTEAFF.

This clone was counted only a few times. The chain carries TRBV27 and TRBJ2-7, with TRBD1 matching over 8 bases. In germline, CDR1 is MNHEY, CDR2 SMNVEV (reference sequence). Germline trimming cut 4 bases from V and 2 bases from J; bases unmatched to any gene: 7. The CDR3 extends over 15 amino acids. The DNA for the CDR3 is TGTGCCAGCAGTTCCGCAGGGACAGGCACCTACGAGCAGTACTTC. As protein: CASSSAGTGTYEQYF.

This sequence joins TRBV10-3 and TRBJ1-5; tentatively, D is TRBD1 (5 bases). The germline CDR1 and CDR2 sequences are ENHRY and SYGVKD. The CDR3 extends over 13 amino acids. The V and J ends lost 8 bases and 5 bases respectively, with 13 bases between them. The CDR3 region is CAIGQGGDQPQHF. DNA for the CDR3: TGTGCCATCGGGCAGGGCGGGGATCAGCCCCAGCATTTT.

This clone is a singleton in its sample. This chain uses TRBV6-1 with TRBJ2-5, with a weak D call TRBD2 (5 bases). This CDR3 region has 14 residues. Trimming removed 1 base at V and 5 bases at J, with 11 bases between. The germline V gene has CDR1 MNHNS and CDR2 SASEGT. The CDR3 reads CASSEGLYGETQYF. As DNA, the CDR3 is TGTGCCAGCAGTGAAGGACTATATGGGGAGACCCAGTACTTC.

The chain couples TRBV11-3 to TRBJ2-5, with 7 bases identical to TRBD1. Germline loops: CDR1 SGHNT, CDR2 YENEEA. The CDR3 is made up of 14 amino acids. The V gene end was trimmed by 5 bases and the J gene end by 2 bases; junction bases not matched to a gene: 5. In nucleotides, the CDR3 is TGTGCCAGCAGCCCTGGGACAGTTCAAGAGACCCAGTACTTC. Its protein is CASSPGTVQETQYF.

The chain uses TRBV28 and TRBJ1-1, with D perhaps TRBD1 (5 bases). The CDR3 runs 12 residues. V lost 11 bases, J lost 5 bases, and 15 bases lay in between. The germline gives CDR1 MDHEN, CDR2 SYDVKM. The CDR3 is CAATERMTEAFF. CDR3 DNA sequence: TGTGCCGCGACAGAAAGAATGACTGAAGCTTTCTTT.